The 25 T cell receptor beta chains presented below share a single source sample, sequenced in a study of monozygotic twins with inflammatory bowel disease. Reanalyzing the 5' RACE reads, TCRdb keeps one entry per CDR3 protein, without DNA. This sample's table reports more than 75,000 distinct CDR3 sequences. Sequencing used blood. The source is a human donor with ulcerative colitis or Crohn's disease, or a healthy co-twin of an affected twin (not recorded which).

The chain is built from TRBV7-2 and TRBJ1-5; TCRdb names TRBD1, which stays unverified in the absence of DNA. The CDR3 is 17 residues long. Looked up from germline, CDR1 is SGHTA and CDR2 is FQGNSA. CDR3: CASSSGPVSLSNQPQHF.

V is TRBV5-1 and J is TRBJ1-1. Germline CDR1 reads SGHRS; CDR2 reads YFSETQ. This CDR3 region has 14 residues. This CDR3 is CASSIGGMNTEAFF.

The chain joins TRBV11-1 to TRBJ2-6; TCRdb designates TRBD1, a call that cannot be tested without DNA. The CDR3 is 18 residues long. CDR1 and CDR2 (germline): SGHAT, FQDESV (reference sequence). The CDR3 spells CASSLGGQGAPGANVLTF.

The chain employs TRBV27 and TRBJ2-7; the D gene TCRdb calls, TRBD1, cannot be checked with no DNA. The CDR3 has 14 amino acids. CDR1 is MNHEY, CDR2 SMNVEV, per germline (reference sequence). CDR3 in amino acids: CASSRGAGYSEQYF.

The chain couples TRBV6-1 to TRBJ2-3; with no DNA, the TCRdb D assignment of TRBD1 cannot be verified. Looked up from germline, CDR1 is MNHNS and CDR2 is SASEGT. The CDR3 contains 15 residues. The chain's CDR3 is CASSRTGGNTDTQYF.

The chain has TRBV7-3 and TRBJ2-2; the TRBD1 assignment by TCRdb is unverifiable without DNA. Germline lookup yields CDR1 SGHTA and CDR2 FQGTGA. The CDR3 covers 14 residues. The CDR3 loop reads CASSSAGAVGELFF.

The rearrangement links TRBV10-3 to TRBJ2-1; TCRdb designates TRBD2, a call that cannot be tested without DNA. The CDR3 runs 14 residues. CDR1 and CDR2 (germline): ENHRY, SYGVKD. CDR3 residues: CAIKGSGPYNEQFF.

This chain uses TRBV5-1 with TRBJ2-1. This CDR3 contains 14 residues. The germline CDR1 and CDR2 sequences are SGHRS and YFSETQ. The CDR3 region is CASSLGRTYNEQFF. The full variable domain, completed using reference TRBV5-1 and TRBJ2-1, is KAGVTQTPRYLIKTRGQQVTLSCSPISGHRSVSWYQQTPGQGLQFLFEYFSETQRNKGNFPGRFSGRQFSNSRSEMNVSTLELGDSALYLCASSLGRTYNEQFFGPGTRLTVL.

The chain is built from TRBV5-1 and TRBJ2-7; TCRdb outputs TRBD1, but without DNA this stays unchecked. Germline V gives CDR1 SGHRS, CDR2 YFSETQ. This CDR3 is 14 amino acids long. The CDR3 sequence: CASSLGVSAYEQYF.

V gene TRBV12-3 or TRBV12-4 combines with J gene TRBJ2-3; the D gene TCRdb calls, TRBD2, cannot be checked with no DNA. This CDR3 has 13 residues. The CDR3 reads CASSTREGGEGYF.

This chain links TRBV18 with TRBJ1-4; TCRdb returns TRBD1, unconfirmable since there is no DNA. CDR3 length: 15 amino acids. Germline loops: CDR1 KGHSH, CDR2 LQKENI. This CDR3 is CASSPPGTANEKLFF.

The CDR3 region is CSAALTRNRYNEQFF. The chain couples TRBV20-1 to TRBJ2-1; with no DNA, the TCRdb D assignment of TRBD2 cannot be verified. The germline CDR1 and CDR2 sequences are DFQATT and SNEGSKA (reference sequence). This CDR3 has 15 amino acids.

V is TRBV5-5 and J is TRBJ1-1; TCRdb outputs TRBD1, but without DNA this stays unchecked. Per germline, CDR1 SGHKS and CDR2 YYEKEE (reference sequence). The CDR3 is 15 residues long. This CDR3 is CASSLWGIQNTEAFF.

The genes are TRBV7-9 and TRBJ2-1; the D call from TCRdb, TRBD1, cannot be confirmed without DNA. Germline values: CDR1 SEHNR, CDR2 FQNEAQ (reference sequence). The CDR3 is 12 amino acids. The chain's CDR3 is CASRGPQNEQFF.

CDR3 protein: CASSLTQGQPQHF. The chain links TRBV7-9 to TRBJ1-5; TCRdb calls TRBD1, which cannot be checked without DNA. CDR1 and CDR2 from the germline V gene are SEHNR and FQNEAQ (reference sequence). CDR3 size: 13 residues.

The J gene is TRBJ1-6, the V gene TRBV19. The CDR3 sequence is 13 residues long. In germline, CDR1 is LNHDA, CDR2 SQIVND (reference sequence). This CDR3 reads CASSMGIRSPLHF.

The chain joins TRBV3-1 to TRBJ1-5; with no DNA, the TCRdb D assignment of TRBD1 cannot be verified. In germline, CDR1 is LGHDT, CDR2 YNNKEL (reference sequence). This CDR3 is built from 15 residues. This CDR3 reads CASSRGTGARQPQHF. Together with reference TRBV3-1 and TRBJ1-5, the CDR3 gives the full variable domain: DTAVSQTPKYLVTQMGNDKSIKCEQNLGHDTMYWYKQDSKKFLKIMFSYNNKELIINETVPNRFSPKSPDKAHLNLHINSLELGDSAVYFCASSRGTGARQPQHFGDGTRLSIL.

V is TRBV7-9 and J is TRBJ1-1; TCRdb picks TRBD1, but there is no DNA to check that call. Germline V CDR1 and CDR2: SEHNR, FQNEAQ (reference sequence). The CDR3 loop spans 14 amino acids. Here the CDR3 reads CASSRGTSNTEAFF.

The chain recombines TRBV20-1 with TRBJ1-2; without DNA, the TCRdb call of TRBD1 cannot be checked. Germline V gene data show CDR1 as DFQATT and CDR2 as SNEGSKA (reference sequence). The CDR3 spans 13 residues. This chain's CDR3 is CSASRTVYTGYTF.

This chain links TRBV6-6 with TRBJ2-7; with no DNA, the TCRdb D assignment of TRBD1 cannot be verified. Germline lookup yields CDR1 MNHNY and CDR2 SVGAGI (reference sequence). The CDR3 totals 14 residues. CDR3 protein: CASKDRDHSYEQYF.

The chain employs TRBV5-1 and TRBJ1-1. The CDR3 length is 13 residues. Germline V gene data show CDR1 as SGHRS and CDR2 as YFSETQ. CDR3 region: CASSPPANTEAFF.

The gene calls are TRBV20-1 and TRBJ1-1; TCRdb names TRBD1, which stays unverified in the absence of DNA. Germline loops: CDR1 DFQATT, CDR2 SNEGSKA (reference sequence). The CDR3 has 14 residues. The CDR3: CSARDPGLNTEAFF.

This chain joins TRBV29-1 and TRBJ2-7. The CDR3 extends over 11 amino acids. CDR1 is SQVTM, CDR2 ANQGSEA, per germline. The CDR3 reads CSVAGSYEQYF.

The chain carries TRBV2 and TRBJ1-5; no DNA is available, so the TRBD1 call from TCRdb remains unchecked. Germline V gives CDR1 SNHLY, CDR2 FYNNEI. CDR3 length: 16 amino acids. The CDR3 spells CASRQDPGGSNQPQHF.

This sequence joins TRBV5-1 and TRBJ2-1; absent DNA, TCRdb's TRBD1 call cannot be checked. Germline values: CDR1 SGHRS, CDR2 YFSETQ. The CDR3 loop spans 12 amino acids. The CDR3 sequence is CASSWDSFEQFF.